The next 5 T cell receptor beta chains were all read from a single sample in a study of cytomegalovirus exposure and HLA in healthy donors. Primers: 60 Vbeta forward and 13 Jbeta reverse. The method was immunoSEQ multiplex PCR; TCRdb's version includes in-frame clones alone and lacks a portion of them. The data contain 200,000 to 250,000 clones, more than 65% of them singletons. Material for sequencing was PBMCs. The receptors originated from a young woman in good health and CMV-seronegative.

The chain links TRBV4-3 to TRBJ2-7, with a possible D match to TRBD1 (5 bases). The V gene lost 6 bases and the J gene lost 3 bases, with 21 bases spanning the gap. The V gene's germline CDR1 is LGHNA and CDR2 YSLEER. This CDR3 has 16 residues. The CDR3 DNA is TGCGCCAGCAGACCAAGTAGAGCTACAGGAGACTACGAGCAGTACTTC. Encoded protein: CASRPSRATGDYEQYF.

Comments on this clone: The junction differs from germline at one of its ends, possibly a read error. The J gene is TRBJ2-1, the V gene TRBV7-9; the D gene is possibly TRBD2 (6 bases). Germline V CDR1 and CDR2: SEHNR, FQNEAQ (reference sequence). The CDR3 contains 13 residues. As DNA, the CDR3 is TGTTCCAGCAGCTCCCGGGACTTTGCTGAGCAGTTCTTC. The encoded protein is CSSSSRDFAEQFF.

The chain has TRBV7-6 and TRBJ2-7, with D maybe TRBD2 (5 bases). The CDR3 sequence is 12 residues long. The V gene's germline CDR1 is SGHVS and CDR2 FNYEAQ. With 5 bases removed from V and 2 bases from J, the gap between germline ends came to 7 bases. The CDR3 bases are TGTGCCAGCAGCCCCGGGACCTACGAGCAGTACTTC. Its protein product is CASSPGTYEQYF.

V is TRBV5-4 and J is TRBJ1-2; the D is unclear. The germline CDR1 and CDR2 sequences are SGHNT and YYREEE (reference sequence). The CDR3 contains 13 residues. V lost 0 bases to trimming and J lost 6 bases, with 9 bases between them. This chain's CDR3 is CASSLGQTDGYTF. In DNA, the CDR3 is TGTGCCAGCAGCTTGGGGCAGACTGATGGCTACACCTTC.

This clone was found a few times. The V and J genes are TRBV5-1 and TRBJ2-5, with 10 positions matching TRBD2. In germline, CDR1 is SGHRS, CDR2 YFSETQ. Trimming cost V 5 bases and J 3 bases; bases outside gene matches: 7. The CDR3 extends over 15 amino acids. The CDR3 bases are TGCGCCAGCAGTTTAGCGGGGGGTCACGAAGAGACCCAGTACTTC. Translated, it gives CASSLAGGHEETQYF. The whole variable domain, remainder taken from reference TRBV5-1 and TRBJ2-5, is KAGVTQTPRYLIKTRGQQVTLSCSPISGHRSVSWYQQTPGQGLQFLFEYFSETQRNKGNFPGRFSGRQFSNSRSEMNVSTLELGDSALYLCASSLAGGHEETQYFGPGTRLLVL.